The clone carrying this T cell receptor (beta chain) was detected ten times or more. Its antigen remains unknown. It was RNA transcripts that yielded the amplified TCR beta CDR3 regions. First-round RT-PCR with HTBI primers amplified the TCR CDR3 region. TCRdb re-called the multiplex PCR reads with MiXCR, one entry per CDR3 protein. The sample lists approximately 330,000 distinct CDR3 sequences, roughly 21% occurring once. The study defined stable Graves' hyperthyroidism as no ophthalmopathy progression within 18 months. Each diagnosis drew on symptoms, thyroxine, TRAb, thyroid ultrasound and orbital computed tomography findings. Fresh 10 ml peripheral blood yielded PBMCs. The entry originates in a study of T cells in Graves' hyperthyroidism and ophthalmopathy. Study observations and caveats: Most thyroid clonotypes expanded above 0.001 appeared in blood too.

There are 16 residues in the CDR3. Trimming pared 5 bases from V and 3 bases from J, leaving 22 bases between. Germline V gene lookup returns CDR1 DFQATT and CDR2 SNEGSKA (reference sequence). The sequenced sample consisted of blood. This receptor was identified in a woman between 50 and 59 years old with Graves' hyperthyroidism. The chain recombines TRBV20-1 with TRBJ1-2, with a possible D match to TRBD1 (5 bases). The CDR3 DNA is TGCAGTGCTTGGGGGATCGGTGAGGGGACCCACTATGGCTACACCTTC. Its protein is CSAWGIGEGTHYGYTF.